One sample yielded the 19 T cell receptor beta chains listed below, sequenced in a study of radiotherapy plus CTLA-4 blockade in lung cancer. Some clones are missing from TCRdb's copy, which holds only in-frame ones; the method was immunoSEQ multiplex PCR. The data contain 20,000 to 30,000 clones, about 76% of them singletons. Sequencing was performed on peripheral blood, taken from a patient treated with radiotherapy plus ipilimumab. The receptors come from a human donor with non-small cell lung cancer whose response to radiotherapy plus ipilimumab could not be evaluated.

This chain connects TRBV29-1 to TRBJ2-7; possibly TRBD2 for D (5 bases). The V end was cut by 4 bases, the J end by 0 bases, with 7 bases between. Germline CDR1 is SQVTM and CDR2 is ANQGSEA. CDR3 length: 12 amino acids. For the CDR3, the DNA is TGCAGCGTTGGAGCGGACTCCTACGAGCAGTACTTC. Translated: CSVGADSYEQYF.

This sequence joins TRBV5-6 and TRBJ1-3; unclear D gene. Looked up from germline, CDR1 is SGHDT and CDR2 is YYEEEE. CDR3 size: 14 residues. Deletions cut 1 base from V and 4 bases from J, with 9 bases between. The CDR3 spells CASSLRGGGNTIYF. The CDR3 coding sequence is TGTGCCAGCAGCTTGCGGGGTGGGGGAAACACCATATATTTT.

The chain couples TRBV19 to TRBJ1-2, with a possible D match to TRBD1 (6 bases). The germline V and J ends were trimmed by 7 bases and 4 bases, with 25 bases remaining between them. The CDR3 has 17 residues. CDR1 is LNHDA, CDR2 SQIVND, per germline (reference sequence). The CDR3 spells CASTFRAGANLIYGYTF. DNA for the CDR3: TGTGCCAGTACTTTCCGGGCAGGGGCCAACCTAATCTATGGCTACACCTTC.

The V gene is TRBV5-4, the J gene TRBJ2-5, with 8 bases that match TRBD2. J was trimmed by 5 bases and V by 4 bases; bases with no gene match: 10. In germline, CDR1 is SGHNT, CDR2 YYREEE (reference sequence). The CDR3 is made up of 15 amino acids. In nucleotides, the CDR3 is TGTGCCAGCAGCGACAGTAGCGGGATTAGGGAGACCCAGTACTTC. This encodes CASSDSSGIRETQYF. Variable domain in full (rest from reference TRBV5-4 and TRBJ2-5): ETGVTQSPTHLIKTRGQQVTLRCSSQSGHNTVSWYQQALGQGPQFIFQYYREEENGRGNFPPRFSGLQFPNYSSELNVNALELDDSALYLCASSDSSGIRETQYFGPGTRLLVL.

V and J are TRBV14 and TRBJ2-5, with 7 bases lining up with TRBD2. Germline V gene lookup returns CDR1 SGHDN and CDR2 FVKESK. The CDR3 is 13 amino acids. V lost 0 bases to trimming and J lost 12 bases; unmatched junction nucleotides: 7. The CDR3 loop is CASSQEIAGVEYF. Here the CDR3 DNA reads TGTGCCAGCAGCCAAGAAATCGCGGGAGTGGAGTACTTC.

This clone was seen once. V is TRBV2 and J is TRBJ1-2; 7 positions agree with TRBD1. After removal of 8 bases from V and 6 bases from J, the junction contained 12 bases not matched to a gene. CDR3 length: 14 residues. CDR1 is SNHLY, CDR2 FYNNEI, per germline. The CDR3 spells CASPWRDSRDGYTF. Written as DNA, the CDR3 is TGTGCCAGCCCCTGGAGGGACAGTAGAGATGGCTACACCTTC.

V usage is TRBV5-1 and J usage is TRBJ2-5, with 7 bases identical to TRBD1. V lost 3 bases and J lost 5; bases outside the gene matches: 7. The CDR3 covers 14 residues. Per germline, CDR1 SGHRS and CDR2 YFSETQ. CDR3 protein: CASSWQGDGETQYF. CDR3 DNA: TGCGCCAGCAGCTGGCAGGGGGACGGGGAGACCCAGTACTTC.

In nucleotides, the CDR3 is TGTGCCAGCAGCGCGGTGGGGGCAGGGCCCACTGAAGCTTTCTTT. Translation: CASSAVGAGPTEAFF. V is TRBV5-8 and J is TRBJ1-1; maybe TRBD1 (6 bases). Trimming shortened V by 4 bases and J by 4 bases, and 17 bases separated the two germline ends. Looked up from germline, CDR1 is SGHTS and CDR2 is YDEGEE. The CDR3 consists of 15 residues. Supplemented by reference TRBV5-8 and TRBJ1-1, the full variable domain reads EAGVTQSPTHLIKTRGQQATLRCSPISGHTSVYWYQQALGLGLQFLLWYDEGEERNRGNFPPRFSGRQFPNYSSELNVNALELEDSALYLCASSAVGAGPTEAFFGQGTRLTVV.

This chain links TRBV4-1 with TRBJ1-2; no clear D gene. Per germline, CDR1 MGHRA and CDR2 YSYEKL. The CDR3 is made up of 12 amino acids. Trimming cost V 0 bases and J 8 bases, with 7 bases left between them. The CDR3: CASSQDRVGYTF. The CDR3 DNA reads as TGCGCCAGCAGCCAAGACCGAGTGGGCTACACCTTC.

This chain connects TRBV10-3 to TRBJ2-7; 8 nucleotides line up with TRBD2. Germline assignment: CDR1 ENHRY and CDR2 SYGVKD. The ends lost 10 bases at V and 4 bases at J; junction bases unmatched: 15. The CDR3 has 15 residues. DNA for the CDR3: TGTGCCACGAGGAAGGAGGCTAGCGGGCGATACGAGCAGTACTTC. It translates to CATRKEASGRYEQYF.

This clone came up a few times. This chain connects TRBV7-2 to TRBJ2-7; a possible D gene is TRBD1 (6 bases). The CDR3 is 13 residues long. Germline CDR1 reads SGHTA; CDR2 reads FQGNSA. Deletions cut 4 bases from V and 5 bases from J, with 12 bases between. The chain's CDR3 is CASSSTGTDEQYF. The CDR3 region has the DNA TGTGCCAGCAGCTCTACAGGGACGGACGAGCAGTACTTC.

The chain recombines TRBV28 with TRBJ2-1; possible D gene TRBD2, 5 bases. V lost 6 bases and J lost 5, with 14 bases in between. The CDR3 sequence is 14 residues long. Per the germline V gene, CDR1 is MDHEN and CDR2 is SYDVKM. CDR3 loop: CASSDGLLDNEQFF. CDR3 in DNA: TGTGCCAGCAGCGACGGACTCCTTGACAATGAGCAGTTCTTC.

This chain links TRBV28 with TRBJ1-2; 7 positions match TRBD1. The CDR3 totals 16 residues. The junction had 19 bases not matched to a gene; V was cut back by 8 bases and J by 7 bases. Germline V gives CDR1 MDHEN, CDR2 SYDVKM. The CDR3 here is CASGGGIVGTVTGYTF. DNA of the CDR3: TGTGCCAGCGGAGGTGGTATAGTCGGGACAGTGACTGGCTACACCTTC.

This chain uses TRBV5-4 with TRBJ2-5; D is ambiguous. Trimming cost V 2 bases and J 5 bases, with 10 bases left between them. In germline, CDR1 is SGHNT, CDR2 YYREEE (reference sequence). The length of the CDR3 is 13 residues. The CDR3 spells CASSFFMSETQYF. The DNA for the CDR3 is TGTGCCAGCAGCTTCTTTATGTCCGAGACCCAGTACTTC. The variable domain in full, with the rest retrieved from reference TRBV5-4 and TRBJ2-5, is ETGVTQSPTHLIKTRGQQVTLRCSSQSGHNTVSWYQQALGQGPQFIFQYYREEENGRGNFPPRFSGLQFPNYSSELNVNALELDDSALYLCASSFFMSETQYFGPGTRLLVL.

V gene TRBV6-6 combines with J gene TRBJ2-3; D gene unclear. The V gene lost 2 bases and the J gene lost 4 bases, with 16 bases spanning the gap. CDR1 and CDR2 from the germline V gene are MNHNY and SVGAGI (reference sequence). This CDR3 has 16 residues. The CDR3 here is CASSYQRLTSSDTQYF. CDR3 in DNA: TGTGCCAGCAGTTACCAGCGCCTTACGAGCTCAGATACGCAGTATTTT.

V and J are TRBV4-2 and TRBJ2-3; TRBD1 matches 10 bases. CDR3 size: 15 residues. Looked up from germline, CDR1 is LGHNA and CDR2 is YNFKEQ. V lost 4 bases and J lost 6; bases outside the gene matches: 7. CDR3 residues: CASSRGQGQGDTQYF. For the CDR3, the DNA is TGTGCCAGCAGCCGGGGACAGGGGCAGGGGGATACGCAGTATTTT.

The J gene is TRBJ2-3, the V gene TRBV5-1; 7 nucleotides align to TRBD2. This CDR3 has 15 amino acids. After removal of 0 bases from V and 5 bases from J, the junction contained 6 bases not matched to a gene. Germline CDR1 SGHRS, CDR2 YFSETQ. The CDR3 reads CASSLEVGGEDTQYF. The CDR3 coding sequence is TGCGCCAGCAGCTTGGAGGTGGGAGGGGAAGATACGCAGTATTTT.

The chain recombines TRBV14 with TRBJ2-5; a weak D match, TRBD2 (6 bases). With 0 bases removed from V and 5 bases from J, the gap between germline ends came to 13 bases. The CDR3 is made up of 15 amino acids. Germline V CDR1 and CDR2: SGHDN, FVKESK. This chain's CDR3 is CASSQDLTGDETQYF. CDR3 bases: TGTGCCAGCAGCCAAGATCTTACGGGAGATGAGACCCAGTACTTC.

This chain connects TRBV10-1 to TRBJ2-3; the D gene is possibly TRBD2 (6 bases). Germline V gives CDR1 WNHNN, CDR2 SYGVQD (reference sequence). V lost 8 bases and J 2 bases, leaving 17 bases between the germline ends. This CDR3 spans 15 amino acids. CDR3 sequence: CASSPGASDTDTQYF. The CDR3, as DNA: TGCGCCAGCTCCCCCGGGGCTAGCGACACAGATACGCAGTATTTT.